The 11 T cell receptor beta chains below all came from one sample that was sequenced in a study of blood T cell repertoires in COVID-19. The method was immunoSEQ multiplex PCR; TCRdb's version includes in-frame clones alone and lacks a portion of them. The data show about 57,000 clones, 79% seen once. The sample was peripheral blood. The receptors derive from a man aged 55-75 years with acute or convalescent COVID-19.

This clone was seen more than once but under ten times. The CDR3, as DNA: TGTGCCAGCAGAGAGAGGAGCGGGAGGGATATCCACAATGAGCAGTTCTTC. Its protein product is CASRERSGRDIHNEQFF. V gene TRBV2 combines with J gene TRBJ2-1; 10 bases match TRBD2. The CDR3 is 17 amino acids. From germline, CDR1 is SNHLY and CDR2 FYNNEI. Unmatched junction bases numbered 13, after V lost 6 bases and J lost 5 bases.

CDR3 in DNA: TGTGCCAGCCGACCAATGACAGGGTCAGGAGAGCAGTACTTC. Protein sequence: CASRPMTGSGEQYF. The rearrangement links TRBV27 to TRBJ2-7; 7 positions match TRBD1. Germline CDR1 MNHEY, CDR2 SMNVEV (reference sequence). J lost 7 bases, V lost 8 bases, and 14 bases had no gene match. The CDR3 contains 14 residues.

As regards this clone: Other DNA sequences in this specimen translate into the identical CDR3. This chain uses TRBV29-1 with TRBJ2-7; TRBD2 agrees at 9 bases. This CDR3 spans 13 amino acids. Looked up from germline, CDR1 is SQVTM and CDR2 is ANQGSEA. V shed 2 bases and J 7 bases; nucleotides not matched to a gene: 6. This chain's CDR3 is CSVELLRGGEQYF. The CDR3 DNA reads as TGCAGCGTTGAACTACTGCGGGGGGGTGAGCAGTACTTC.

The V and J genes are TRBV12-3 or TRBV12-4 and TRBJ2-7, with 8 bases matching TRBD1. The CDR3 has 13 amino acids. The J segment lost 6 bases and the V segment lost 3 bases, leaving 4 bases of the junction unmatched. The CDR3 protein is CASSFLDRAEQYF. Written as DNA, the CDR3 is TGTGCCAGCAGTTTCCTGGACAGGGCCGAGCAGTACTTC.

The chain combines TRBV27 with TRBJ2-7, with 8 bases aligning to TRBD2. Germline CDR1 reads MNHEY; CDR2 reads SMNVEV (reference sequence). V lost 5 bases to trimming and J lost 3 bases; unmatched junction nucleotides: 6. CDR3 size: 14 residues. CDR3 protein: CASSLAGGVYEQYF. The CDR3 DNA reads TGTGCCAGCAGTCTTGCGGGGGGCGTCTACGAGCAGTACTTC.

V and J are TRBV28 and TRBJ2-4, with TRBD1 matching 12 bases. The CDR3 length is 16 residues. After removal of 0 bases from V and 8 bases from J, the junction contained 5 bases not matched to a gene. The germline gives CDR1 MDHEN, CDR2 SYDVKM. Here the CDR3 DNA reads TGTGCCAGCAGTTTATGGGGGACAGGGGGCGCTGACATTCAGTACTTC. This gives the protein CASSLWGTGGADIQYF.

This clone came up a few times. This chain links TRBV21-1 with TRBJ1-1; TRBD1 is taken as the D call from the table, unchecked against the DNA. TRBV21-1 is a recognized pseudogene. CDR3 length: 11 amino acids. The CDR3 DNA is TGTGCCAGCAGGCAGGGTATTGAAGCTTTCTTT. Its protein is CASRQGIEAFF.

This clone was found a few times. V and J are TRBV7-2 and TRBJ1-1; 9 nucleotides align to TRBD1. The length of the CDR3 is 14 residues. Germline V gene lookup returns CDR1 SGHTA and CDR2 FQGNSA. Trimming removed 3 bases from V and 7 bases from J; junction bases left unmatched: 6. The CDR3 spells CASSFQTGQGEAFF. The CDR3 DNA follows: TGTGCCAGCAGCTTCCAAACGGGACAGGGTGAAGCTTTCTTT.

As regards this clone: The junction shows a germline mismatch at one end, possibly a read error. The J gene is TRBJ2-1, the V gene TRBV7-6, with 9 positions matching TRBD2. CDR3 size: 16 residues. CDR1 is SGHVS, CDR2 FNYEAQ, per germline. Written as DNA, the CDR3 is TGTGCCAGCAGCATAGCCGGGACTAGCTACTACAATGAGCAGTTCTTC. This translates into CASSIAGTSYYNEQFF.

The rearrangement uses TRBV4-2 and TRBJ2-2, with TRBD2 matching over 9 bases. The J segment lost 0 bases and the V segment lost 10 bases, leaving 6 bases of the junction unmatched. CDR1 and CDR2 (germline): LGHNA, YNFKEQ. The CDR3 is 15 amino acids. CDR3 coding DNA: TGTGCCACCCGCTTAGCGGGAGCGAACACCGGGGAGCTGTTTTTT. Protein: CATRLAGANTGELFF.

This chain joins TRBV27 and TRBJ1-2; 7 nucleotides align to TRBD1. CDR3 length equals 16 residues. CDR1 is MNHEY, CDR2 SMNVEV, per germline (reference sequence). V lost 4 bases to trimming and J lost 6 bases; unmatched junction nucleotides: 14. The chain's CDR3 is CASSSISGTVLDGYTF. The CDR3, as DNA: TGTGCCAGCAGTTCGATTTCCGGGACAGTATTGGATGGCTACACCTTC.